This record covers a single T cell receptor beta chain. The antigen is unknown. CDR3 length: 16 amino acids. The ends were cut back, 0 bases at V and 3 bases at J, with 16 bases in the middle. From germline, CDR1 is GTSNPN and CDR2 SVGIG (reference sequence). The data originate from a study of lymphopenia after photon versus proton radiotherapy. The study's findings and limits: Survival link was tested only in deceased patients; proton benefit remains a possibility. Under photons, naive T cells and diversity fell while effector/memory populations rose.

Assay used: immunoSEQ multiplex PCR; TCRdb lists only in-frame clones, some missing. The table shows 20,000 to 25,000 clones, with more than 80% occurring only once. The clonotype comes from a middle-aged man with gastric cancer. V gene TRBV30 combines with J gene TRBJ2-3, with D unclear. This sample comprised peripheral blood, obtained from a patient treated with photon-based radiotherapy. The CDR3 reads CAWSVSWEVLTDTQYF. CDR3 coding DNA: TGTGCCTGGAGTGTAAGTTGGGAAGTTTTAACAGATACGCAGTATTTT.